This T cell receptor beta chain originates from a study of molecular identifiers for immune sequencing clone quantification. Turning to the study itself: Replicates involved a five-way split of RNA from roughly 18,000 or 92,000 naive CD8 cells, with sequencing of four.

Study observations and caveats: Clonotypes topping 20 RNA copies carried over 97% of effector molecules but under 1% of naive ones.

Previously described methods and listed TCR primers were used for bulk TCR libraries. MiXCR was run by TCRdb on the PCR reads, yielding one entry per CDR3 protein. Among around 65,000 distinct CDR3 sequences listed, about a sixth were seen once. The authors gated naive CD8 T cells as CD8+CD4-CCR7+CD45RA+ for sorting. Germline CDR1 and CDR2: LGHDT and YNNKEL (reference sequence). V gave up 2 bases and J gave up 4 bases; unmatched junction bases: 8. CDR3 length: 17 amino acids. This clonotype was counted ten times or more. Its specificity is not known. The V and J genes are TRBV3-1 and TRBJ1-1, with 12 bases matching TRBD1. This TCR came from a human donor in good health. Some libraries in this study had Jurkat cell RNA spiked in. Sequencing was performed on naive CD8+ T cells from blood, with Jurkat cell RNA spiked in. Noted subset: FACS-sorted CD8+CD4-CCR7+CD45RA+ naive T cells. CDR3 region: CASSQPYRDRGLTEAFF. Here the CDR3 DNA reads TGTGCCAGCAGCCAACCCTACCGGGACAGGGGGCTCACTGAAGCTTTCTTT.